This is a list of T cell receptor beta chains from one sample in a study of a mutant IDH1 vaccine in newly diagnosed glioma. Some clones are missing from TCRdb's copy, which holds only in-frame ones; the method was immunoSEQ multiplex PCR. The sample holds about 130,000 clones, around 80% seen once. Which antigens these TCRs recognize remains unknown. The source material was PBMCs, sampled from a glioma patient whose treatment included an IDH1 peptide vaccine. These receptors all stem from a man aged 35 to 55 with glioma. CDR3s include the opening cysteine and the closing phenylalanine or tryptophan. D genes are given only for firm matches. Part of the rows lack a size; the others show once, few, many or a class for expanded clones.

j_call,d_call,clone_size,v_call,cdr3_aa,cdr3_nt
TRBJ1-1,TRBD1,.,TRBV6-6,CASSFGTGGTEAFF,TGTGCCAGCAGTTTCGGGACAGGGGGCACTGAAGCTTTCTTT
TRBJ2-5,.,few,TRBV9,CASSSDIGTQYF,TGTGCCAGCAGTTCCGATATCGGGACCCAGTACTTC
TRBJ2-5,TRBD1,.,TRBV28,CASSWDSEETQYF,TGTGCCAGCAGTTGGGACAGCGAAGAGACCCAGTACTTC
TRBJ2-1,.,once,TRBV11-2,CASSLVGWSGSNEQFF,TGTGCCAGCAGCTTAGTGGGCTGGTCGGGGAGCAATGAGCAGTTCTTC
TRBJ1-2,.,few,TRBV4-2,CASSQGAEIPTYGYTF,TGTGCCAGCAGCCAAGGGGCGGAGATCCCGACCTATGGCTACACCTTC
TRBJ1-5,.,few,TRBV14,CASKFLDGYSNQPQHF,TGTGCCAGCAAATTCCTCGACGGCTATAGCAATCAGCCCCAGCATTTT
TRBJ2-4,.,.,TRBV27,CASSLVPRDIQYF,TGTGCCAGCAGTTTAGTCCCCAGGGACATTCAGTACTTC
TRBJ2-5,.,.,TRBV9,CASSPVGTIQETQYF,TGTGCCAGCAGCCCCGTGGGGACAATTCAAGAGACCCAGTACTTC
TRBJ2-2,.,.,TRBV28,CASSSRVGGELFF,TGTGCCAGCAGTTCCAGGGTCGGCGGGGAGCTGTTTTTT
TRBJ2-2,TRBD1,once,TRBV11-2,CASSFRQGAVGELFF,TGTGCCAGCAGCTTTAGACAGGGGGCTGTCGGGGAGCTGTTTTTT
TRBJ1-1,.,many,TRBV4-1,CASSQENSLNTEAFF,TGCGCCAGCAGCCAAGAAAACAGCTTGAACACTGAAGCTTTCTTT
TRBJ1-5,.,few,TRBV7-2,CASSRQGWSNQPQHF,TGTGCCAGCAGCCGGCAGGGTTGGAGCAATCAGCCCCAGCATTTT
TRBJ1-1,.,.,TRBV6-5,CASSRYLGDTEAFF,TGTGCCAGCAGTCGCTACCTTGGGGACACTGAAGCTTTCTTT
TRBJ2-5,TRBD2,.,TRBV9,CASSVSGGEETQYF,TGTGCCAGCAGCGTAAGCGGGGGAGAAGAGACCCAGTACTTC
TRBJ2-1,.,.,TRBV5-1,CASSLWAGNNEQFF,TGCGCCAGCAGCTTATGGGCGGGAAACAATGAGCAGTTCTTC
TRBJ1-1,.,few,TRBV9,CASSSVTRMNTEAFF,TGTGCCAGCAGCTCGGTCACGAGGATGAACACTGAAGCTTTCTTT
TRBJ2-7,.,.,TRBV7-2,CASSLGRIYEQYF,TGTGCCAGCAGCTTAGGCAGGATCTACGAGCAGTACTTC
TRBJ2-1,.,.,TRBV7-9,CASSPRTDYNEQFF,TGTGCCAGCAGCCCTCGGACCGATTACAATGAGCAGTTCTTC
TRBJ2-3,.,.,TRBV25-1,CASSEGVLAITDTQYF,TGTGCCAGCAGTGAGGGAGTACTAGCAATCACAGATACGCAGTATTTT
TRBJ2-6,TRBD1,.,TRBV6-1,CASSGDSLGANVLTF,TGTGCCAGCAGCGGGGACAGTCTGGGGGCCAACGTCCTGACTTTC
TRBJ2-7,.,.,TRBV10-2,CASSEWMYPYEQYF,TGCGCCAGCAGTGAGTGGATGTATCCCTACGAGCAGTACTTC
TRBJ2-3,.,.,TRBV18,CASSPIMGTATDTQYF,TGTGCCAGCTCACCCATCATGGGGACGGCCACAGATACGCAGTATTTT
TRBJ2-5,TRBD1,.,TRBV19,CASSMDRVGETQYF,TGTGCCAGTAGTATGGACAGGGTTGGAGAGACCCAGTACTTC
TRBJ2-3,.,.,TRBV7-6,CASTERGRDRDTQYF,TGTGCCAGCACCGAAAGGGGGAGGGACCGTGATACGCAGTATTTT